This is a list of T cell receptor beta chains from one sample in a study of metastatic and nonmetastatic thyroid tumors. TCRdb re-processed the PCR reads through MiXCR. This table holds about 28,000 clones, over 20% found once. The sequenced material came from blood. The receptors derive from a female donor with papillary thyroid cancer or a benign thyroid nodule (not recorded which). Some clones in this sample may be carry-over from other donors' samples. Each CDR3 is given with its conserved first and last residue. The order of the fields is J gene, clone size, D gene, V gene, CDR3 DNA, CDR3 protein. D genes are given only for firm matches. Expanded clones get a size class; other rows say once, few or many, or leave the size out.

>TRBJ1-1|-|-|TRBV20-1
TGCAGTGCTAGACGGGGGTATCTCAACACTGAAGCTTTCTTT
CSARRGYLNTEAFF
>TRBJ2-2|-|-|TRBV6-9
TGCGCCAGCAGTCCTTGGTCGGGCACCGGGGAGCTGTTTTTT
CASSPWSGTGELFF
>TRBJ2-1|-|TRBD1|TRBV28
TGTGCCAGCAGTAAGCAGACAGGGTGGTTTAATGAGCATTTCTTC
CASSKQTGWFNEHFF
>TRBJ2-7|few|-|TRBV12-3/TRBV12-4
TGTGCCAGCAGTCCTTCCTACGAGCAGTACTTC
CASSPSYEQYF
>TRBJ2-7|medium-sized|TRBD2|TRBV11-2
TGTGCCAGCAGCTTAGGCGGGAGCTCCTACGAGCAGTACTTC
CASSLGGSSYEQYF
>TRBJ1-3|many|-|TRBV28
TGTGCCAGCAGTTTGGGCGGGCTGACGGCGATCTCTGGAAACACCATATATTTT
CASSLGGLTAISGNTIYF
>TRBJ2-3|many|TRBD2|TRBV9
TGTGCCAGCAGCGTAGCTAGCGGGGCTTCGATATCAGATACGCAGTATTTT
CASSVASGASISDTQYF
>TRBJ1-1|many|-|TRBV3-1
TGTGCCAGCAGCCAACAGCTAGAAGTTAGGGCTTTCTTT
CASSQQLEVRAFF
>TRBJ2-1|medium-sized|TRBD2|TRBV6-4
TGTGCCAGCAGTGACGGGACTAGCAATGAGCAGTTCTTC
CASSDGTSNEQFF
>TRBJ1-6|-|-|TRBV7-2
TGCGCCAACAGCTGGAGGGGGTTACCCGACTCACCCCTCCACTTT
CANSWRGLPDSPLHF
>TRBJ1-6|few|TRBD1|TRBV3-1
TGTGCCAGCAGCACCGGACAGGGGGTTTCACCCCTCCACTTT
CASSTGQGVSPLHF
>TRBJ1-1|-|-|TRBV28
TGTGCCAGCAGTTTAGAGGGCATGGGCTATTTTGGGTACACTGAAGCTTTCTTT
CASSLEGMGYFGYTEAFF
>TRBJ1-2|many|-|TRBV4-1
TGCGCCAGCAGCCAAGATGTGAACAGGGTGGACGGCTACACCTTC
CASSQDVNRVDGYTF
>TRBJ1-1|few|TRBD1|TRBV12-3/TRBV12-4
TGTGCCAGCAGTACAAGACAGGGGTCTGAATCTTTCTTT
CASSTRQGSESFF
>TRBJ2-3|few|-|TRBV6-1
TGTGCCAGCAGCCCCAGGGCTGGAGGAACAGATACGCAGTATTTT
CASSPRAGGTDTQYF
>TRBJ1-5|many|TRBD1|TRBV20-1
TGCAGTGCTGGACAGGGCAATCAGCCCCAGCATTTT
CSAGQGNQPQHF
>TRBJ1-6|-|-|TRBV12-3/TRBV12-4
TGTGCCAGCAGTTCCCCTGTGGGCCCCCTCCACTTT
CASSSPVGPLHF
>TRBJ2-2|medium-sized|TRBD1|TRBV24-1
TGTGCCACCAGTGATTTACAGGGGGACACCGGGGAGCTGTTTTTT
CATSDLQGDTGELFF
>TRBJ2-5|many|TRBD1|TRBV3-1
TGTGCCAGCAGCCAAGATAGACAGGGTGGAGAGACCCAGTACTTC
CASSQDRQGGETQYF
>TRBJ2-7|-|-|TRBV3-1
TGTGCCAGCAGCCAAGTAGGGTCAAGCGCCGAGCAGTACTTC
CASSQVGSSAEQYF
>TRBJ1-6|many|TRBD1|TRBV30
TGTGCCTGGACTTCAGGGGGCCTGAAATCACCCCTCCACTTT
CAWTSGGLKSPLHF
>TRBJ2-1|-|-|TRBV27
TGTGCCAGCAGTTACAGGAGCAATGAGCAGTTCTTC
CASSYRSNEQFF
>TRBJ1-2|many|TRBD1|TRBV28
TGTGCCAGCAGTTTAAAGTACACAGGGGAGGATGGCTACACCTTC
CASSLKYTGEDGYTF
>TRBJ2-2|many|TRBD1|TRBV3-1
TGTGCCAGCAGCCAAGGGGACAGAGACACCGGGGAGCTGTTTTTT
CASSQGDRDTGELFF
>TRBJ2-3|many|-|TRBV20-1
TGCAGTGCTCCCCCTAGCGCAAAAGGGGACACAGATACGCAGTATTTT
CSAPPSAKGDTDTQYF
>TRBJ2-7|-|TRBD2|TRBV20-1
TGCAGTGCGAAGAGAGGCGGGAGGGCCGGCCACGAGCAGTACTTC
CSAKRGGRAGHEQYF
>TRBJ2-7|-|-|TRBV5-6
TGTGCCAGCAGCCGAAGACACTACGAGCAGTACTTC
CASSRRHYEQYF
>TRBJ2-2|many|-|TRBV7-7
TGTGCTAGCAGCTTAGGACAGCTCAACACCGGGGAGCTGTTTTTT
CASSLGQLNTGELFF
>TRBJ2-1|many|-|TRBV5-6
TGTGCCAGCAGCTTTAGGAGAGGGGATGAGCAGTTCTTC
CASSFRRGDEQFF
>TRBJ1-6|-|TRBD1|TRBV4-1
TGCGCCAGCAGCCAAGATCGGCAGGGGGCGCAGAATTCACCCCTCCACTTT
CASSQDRQGAQNSPLHF
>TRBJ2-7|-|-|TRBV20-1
TGCAGTGCTAACCCAGGGAGAAGTTACTACGAGCAGTACTTC
CSANPGRSYYEQYF